The 17 T cell receptor beta chains given below trace back to one sample, sequenced in a study of blood T cell repertoires in COVID-19. Repertoires were generated with immunoSEQ multiplex PCR, while TCRdb's copy carries only in-frame clones and drops some. The sample includes some 150,000 clones, roughly 80% of them seen just once. Sample: peripheral blood. These receptors all stem from a woman aged 60-75 years with COVID-19, enrolled during active disease.

The chain links TRBV15 to TRBJ1-1; no definite D call. The CDR3 length is 13 residues. Germline V gives CDR1 LNHNV, CDR2 YYDKDF (reference sequence). The V end lost 0 bases, the J end lost 3 bases, and 5 bases lay between the germline ends. The CDR3 DNA follows: TGTGCCACCAGCAGAGATATCCACACTGAAGCTTTCTTT. Translating it yields CATSRDIHTEAFF.

The chain is built from TRBV30 and TRBJ1-2; 9 positions match TRBD1. This CDR3 has 13 amino acids. Germline V gene lookup returns CDR1 GTSNPN and CDR2 SVGIG (reference sequence). J lost 4 bases, V lost 6 bases, and 6 bases had no gene match. The CDR3 DNA reads as TGTGCCTGTCCGGGACAGGGTACCTATGGCTACACCTTC. Translated: CACPGQGTYGYTF.

The chain is built from TRBV6-2 or TRBV6-3 and TRBJ2-2; TRBD2 aligns across 8 bases. The trim removed 5 bases at V and 6 bases at J, leaving 2 bases unmatched. Germline V gene data show CDR1 as MNHEY and CDR2 as SVGEGT. The CDR3 sequence is 13 residues long. CDR3 amino acids: CASSGTRSGELFF. In DNA, the CDR3 is TGTGCCAGCAGTGGGACTAGGTCCGGGGAGCTGTTTTTT.

The chain carries TRBV5-1 and TRBJ2-2; 7 nucleotides match TRBD1. The CDR3 is made up of 15 amino acids. V dropped 5 bases and J dropped 2; count of bases not matched to a gene: 6. The V gene's germline CDR1 is SGHRS and CDR2 YFSETQ. The CDR3 loop reads CASSTGTVNTGELFF. The DNA for the CDR3 is TGCGCCAGCAGTACCGGGACAGTAAACACCGGGGAGCTGTTTTTT.

In its sample, this clone was seen a few times. The rearrangement uses TRBV19 and TRBJ2-2; TRBD1 matches 9 bases. From germline, CDR1 is LNHDA and CDR2 SQIVND (reference sequence). The CDR3 loop spans 15 amino acids. The V and J ends lost 7 bases and 6 bases, in that order; junction bases with no gene match: 9. The CDR3 is CASKWRTGVPGELFF. The CDR3 nucleotides read TGTGCCAGTAAGTGGCGGACAGGGGTTCCCGGGGAGCTGTTTTTT. Drawing the rest from reference TRBV19 and TRBJ2-2, the complete variable domain is DGGITQSPKYLFRKEGQNVTLSCEQNLNHDAMYWYRQDPGQGLRLIYYSQIVNDFQKGDIAEGYSVSREKKESFPLTVTSAQKNPTAFYLCASKWRTGVPGELFFGEGSRLTVL.

The chain couples TRBV2 to TRBJ1-6; 10 nucleotides agree with TRBD1. Germline CDR1 SNHLY, CDR2 FYNNEI. The length of the CDR3 is 14 residues. V shed 9 bases, J shed 5 bases, and the junction held 4 bases outside the gene matches. The CDR3 reads CARRQGANNSPLHF. In DNA form, the CDR3 reads TGTGCCAGACGACAGGGGGCGAATAATTCACCCCTCCACTTT.

Here the CDR3 DNA reads TGTGCCAGCAGTCGGACTAGCGGGGGGTACTACGAGCAGTACTTC. This sequence encodes CASSRTSGGYYEQYF. The genes are TRBV6-5 and TRBJ2-7; 14 bases fit TRBD2. Germline V gives CDR1 MNHEY, CDR2 SVGAGI. The CDR3 has 15 residues. J lost 3 bases, V lost 5 bases, and 3 bases had no gene match.

The rearrangement links TRBV18 to TRBJ1-2; 7 bases agree with TRBD1. The CDR3 loop spans 14 amino acids. CDR1 and CDR2 from the germline V gene are KGHSH and LQKENI. The J segment lost 5 bases and the V segment lost 2 bases, leaving 5 bases of the junction unmatched. The CDR3 DNA reads as TGTGCCAGCTCACCATCGGGGACAGCATATGGCTACACCTTC. As protein: CASSPSGTAYGYTF.

A single count supports this clone. J is TRBJ1-3 and V is TRBV2; TRBD1 might be the D (5 bases). The CDR3 is made up of 15 amino acids. CDR1 is SNHLY and CDR2 is FYNNEI in the germline V gene. V lost 7 bases and J lost 3, with 16 bases in between. For the CDR3, the DNA is TGTGCCAGCACCTCCGAGCAGGGATTTGGAAACACCATATATTTT. Translated: CASTSEQGFGNTIYF.

This clone was counted between two and nine times. The chain combines TRBV4-1 with TRBJ2-7; 9 bases map to TRBD1. Germline-derived CDR1 and CDR2 are MGHRA and YSYEKL. V dropped 4 bases and J dropped 4; count of bases not matched to a gene: 14. This CDR3 contains 17 residues. CDR3 sequence reads: CASSRSGGGQGLYEQYF. CDR3 coding DNA: TGCGCCAGCAGCCGGTCGGGCGGGGGACAGGGCTTATACGAGCAGTACTTC.

This chain links TRBV6-5 with TRBJ2-1; D may be TRBD2 (6 bases). This CDR3 spans 14 amino acids. Germline-derived CDR1 and CDR2 are MNHEY and SVGAGI. Trimming removed 9 bases at V and 3 bases at J, with 15 bases between. The CDR3 sequence is CASVLVADYNEQFF. The CDR3 nucleotides are TGTGCCAGTGTTCTCGTAGCGGACTACAATGAGCAGTTCTTC.

The chain uses TRBV30 and TRBJ2-2, with D possibly being TRBD1 (5 bases). Germline lookup yields CDR1 GTSNPN and CDR2 SVGIG (reference sequence). This CDR3 spans 16 amino acids. The V end was cut by 4 bases, the J end by 6 bases, with 21 bases between. CDR3 sequence reads: CAWNLGSLLGAGELFF. In DNA form, the CDR3 reads TGTGCCTGGAACCTCGGAAGTCTTCTAGGGGCCGGGGAGCTGTTTTTT.

The chain is built from TRBV13 and TRBJ2-1, with D possibly matching TRBD2 (7 bases). V was trimmed by 5 bases and J by 3 bases, leaving 14 bases between them. The CDR3 totals 15 residues. Per germline, CDR1 PRHDT and CDR2 FYEKMQ (reference sequence). In DNA, the CDR3 is TGTGCCAGCAGCAGCGGGAACAGGGACTACAATGAGCAGTTCTTC. Protein: CASSSGNRDYNEQFF.

CDR3 sequence reads: CASSQLDNQPQHF. DNA of the CDR3: TGTGCCAGCAGCCAGTTAGACAATCAGCCCCAGCATTTT. This chain links TRBV3-1 (or the pseudogene TRBV3-2) with TRBJ1-5; D ambiguous. The CDR3 runs to 13 residues. V lost 3 bases and J 3 bases, leaving 6 bases between the germline ends. Germline V gives CDR1 LGHDT, CDR2 YNNKEL (reference sequence).

The rearrangement uses TRBV7-2 and TRBJ2-5; 11 bases align to TRBD2. CDR1 and CDR2 (germline): SGHTA, FQGNSA. The CDR3 totals 16 residues. Trimming removed 4 bases from V and 2 bases from J; junction bases left unmatched: 6. The CDR3 DNA is TGTGCCAGCAGCTCTAGCGGGAGGCGGGGGCAAGAGACCCAGTACTTC. Its protein is CASSSSGRRGQETQYF.

Here the CDR3 DNA reads TGCGCCAGCAGCTTGGCCTGGCAGAATGAGCAGTTCTTC. This encodes CASSLAWQNEQFF. This sequence joins TRBV5-1 and TRBJ2-1; D is unclear. Trimming took 0 bases from V and 7 from J, leaving 8 bases between them. CDR1 is SGHRS and CDR2 is YFSETQ in the germline V gene. The CDR3 spans 13 residues. Using reference TRBV5-1 and TRBJ2-1 for the parts outside the CDR3, the full variable domain is KAGVTQTPRYLIKTRGQQVTLSCSPISGHRSVSWYQQTPGQGLQFLFEYFSETQRNKGNFPGRFSGRQFSNSRSEMNVSTLELGDSALYLCASSLAWQNEQFFGPGTRLTVL.

V gene TRBV27 combines with J gene TRBJ1-5; D not resolved. Germline V gene sequence: CDR1 MNHEY, CDR2 SMNVEV (reference sequence). The CDR3 covers 14 residues. Trimming left V 0 bases short and J 8 bases short, with 11 bases between. Here the CDR3 DNA reads TGTGCCAGCAGTTTATCCTGGGCCGGGGAGCCCCAGCATTTT. Encoded protein: CASSLSWAGEPQHF.